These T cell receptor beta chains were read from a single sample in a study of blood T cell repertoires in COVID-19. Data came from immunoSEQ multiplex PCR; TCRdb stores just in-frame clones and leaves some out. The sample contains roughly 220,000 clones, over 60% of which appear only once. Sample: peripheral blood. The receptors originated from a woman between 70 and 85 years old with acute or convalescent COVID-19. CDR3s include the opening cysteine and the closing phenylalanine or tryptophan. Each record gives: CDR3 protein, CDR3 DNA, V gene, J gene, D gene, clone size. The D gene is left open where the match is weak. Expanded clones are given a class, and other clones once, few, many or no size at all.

cdr3_aa: CASSQETGNYGYTF
cdr3_nt: TGTGCCAGCAGCCAAGAGACAGGAAACTATGGCTACACCTTC
v_call: TRBV3-1/TRBV3-2
j_call: TRBJ1-2
d_call: -
clone_size: -

cdr3_aa: CASSFRGAPETQYF
cdr3_nt: TGTGCCAGCAGCTTTCGGGGGGCCCCAGAGACCCAGTACTTC
v_call: TRBV5-4
j_call: TRBJ2-5
d_call: -
clone_size: -

cdr3_aa: CASTRQGATNEKLFF
cdr3_nt: TGTGCCAGCACCCGACAGGGGGCAACTAATGAAAAACTGTTTTTT
v_call: TRBV2
j_call: TRBJ1-4
d_call: TRBD1
clone_size: -

cdr3_aa: CASSTTGYNQPQHF
cdr3_nt: TGTGCCAGCAGCACAACAGGGTACAATCAGCCCCAGCATTTT
v_call: TRBV27
j_call: TRBJ1-5
d_call: -
clone_size: -

cdr3_aa: CASSPGQGVEQYF
cdr3_nt: TGCGCCAGCAGCCCGGGACAGGGGGTTGAGCAGTACTTC
v_call: TRBV5-1
j_call: TRBJ2-7
d_call: TRBD1
clone_size: -

cdr3_aa: CASSQDRLAYSEQYF
cdr3_nt: TGTGCCAGCAGCCAAGACCGACTAGCGTACTCCGAGCAGTACTTC
v_call: TRBV14
j_call: TRBJ2-7
d_call: TRBD2
clone_size: -

cdr3_aa: CASRSGISTDTQYF
cdr3_nt: TGTGCCAGCAGATCAGGGATTAGCACAGATACGCAGTATTTT
v_call: TRBV14
j_call: TRBJ2-3
d_call: -
clone_size: -

cdr3_aa: CASGPGTGHIQYF
cdr3_nt: TGTGCTAGTGGTCCCGGGACAGGGCACATTCAGTACTTC
v_call: TRBV12-5
j_call: TRBJ2-4
d_call: TRBD1
clone_size: -

cdr3_aa: CASSGRPGQSNQPQHF
cdr3_nt: TGTGCCAGCAGTGGACGCCCGGGACAGTCCAATCAGCCCCAGCATTTT
v_call: TRBV27
j_call: TRBJ1-5
d_call: TRBD1
clone_size: -

cdr3_aa: CASSYPGGQGGAFF
cdr3_nt: TGTGCCAGCAGTTACCCTGGAGGGCAGGGCGGAGCTTTCTTT
v_call: TRBV28
j_call: TRBJ1-1
d_call: -
clone_size: once

cdr3_aa: CASSDSIAGTGELFF
cdr3_nt: TGTGCCAGCAGTGACTCGATCGCGGGCACCGGGGAGCTGTTTTTT
v_call: TRBV6-4
j_call: TRBJ2-2
d_call: -
clone_size: few

cdr3_aa: CSVDGLGAETQYF
cdr3_nt: TGCAGCGTTGACGGGTTGGGGGCGGAGACCCAGTACTTC
v_call: TRBV29-1
j_call: TRBJ2-5
d_call: -
clone_size: -

cdr3_aa: CASAQTGVSPLHF
cdr3_nt: TGTGCTAGTGCGCAGACAGGGGTCTCACCCCTCCACTTT
v_call: TRBV12-5
j_call: TRBJ1-6
d_call: TRBD1
clone_size: -

cdr3_aa: CASSPGAGNQPQHF
cdr3_nt: TGTGCCAGCTCACCAGGTGCAGGGAATCAGCCCCAGCATTTT
v_call: TRBV18
j_call: TRBJ1-5
d_call: -
clone_size: -

cdr3_aa: CASRALLGNTIYF
cdr3_nt: TGTGCCAGCAGGGCCCTCCTGGGAAACACCATATATTTT
v_call: TRBV6-5
j_call: TRBJ1-3
d_call: -
clone_size: -

cdr3_aa: CASSSIVAEAYEQYF
cdr3_nt: TGTGCCAGCAGCTCCATCGTAGCGGAGGCCTACGAGCAGTACTTC
v_call: TRBV7-9
j_call: TRBJ2-7
d_call: -
clone_size: -

cdr3_aa: CASSLRDGYTF
cdr3_nt: TGCGCCAGCAGCTTGCGGGATGGCTACACCTTC
v_call: TRBV5-1
j_call: TRBJ1-2
d_call: -
clone_size: -

cdr3_aa: CASSEEGNQPQHF
cdr3_nt: TGCGCCAGCAGCGAGGAGGGCAATCAGCCCCAGCATTTT
v_call: TRBV5-1
j_call: TRBJ1-5
d_call: -
clone_size: few

cdr3_aa: CASRAAGAGTDTQYF
cdr3_nt: TGTGCCAGCAGAGCCGCGGGAGCGGGCACAGATACGCAGTATTTT
v_call: TRBV6-5
j_call: TRBJ2-3
d_call: TRBD2
clone_size: once

cdr3_aa: CASSGDRGLYGYTF
cdr3_nt: TGTGCCAGCAGCGGGGACAGGGGGCTCTATGGCTACACCTTC
v_call: TRBV9
j_call: TRBJ1-2
d_call: TRBD1
clone_size: -

cdr3_aa: CAWSVTGQGSPLHF
cdr3_nt: TGTGCCTGGAGTGTTACGGGACAAGGTTCACCCCTCCACTTT
v_call: TRBV30
j_call: TRBJ1-6
d_call: -
clone_size: -

cdr3_aa: CASSLGRGAANEQFF
cdr3_nt: TGTGCCAGCAGCTTGGGTAGGGGCGCAGCCAATGAGCAGTTCTTC
v_call: TRBV5-4
j_call: TRBJ2-1
d_call: -
clone_size: few